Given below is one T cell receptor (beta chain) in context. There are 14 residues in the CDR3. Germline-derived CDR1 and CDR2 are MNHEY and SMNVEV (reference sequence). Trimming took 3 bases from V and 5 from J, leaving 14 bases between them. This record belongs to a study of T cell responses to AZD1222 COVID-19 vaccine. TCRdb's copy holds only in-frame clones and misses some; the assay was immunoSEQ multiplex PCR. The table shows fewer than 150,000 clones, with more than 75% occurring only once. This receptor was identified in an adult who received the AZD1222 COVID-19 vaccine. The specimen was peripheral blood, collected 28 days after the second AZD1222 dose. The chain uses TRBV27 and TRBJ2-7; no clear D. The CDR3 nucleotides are TGTGCCAGCAGTTTTTGGGCCGGTGCGGACGAGCAGTACTTC. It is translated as CASSFWAGADEQYF.